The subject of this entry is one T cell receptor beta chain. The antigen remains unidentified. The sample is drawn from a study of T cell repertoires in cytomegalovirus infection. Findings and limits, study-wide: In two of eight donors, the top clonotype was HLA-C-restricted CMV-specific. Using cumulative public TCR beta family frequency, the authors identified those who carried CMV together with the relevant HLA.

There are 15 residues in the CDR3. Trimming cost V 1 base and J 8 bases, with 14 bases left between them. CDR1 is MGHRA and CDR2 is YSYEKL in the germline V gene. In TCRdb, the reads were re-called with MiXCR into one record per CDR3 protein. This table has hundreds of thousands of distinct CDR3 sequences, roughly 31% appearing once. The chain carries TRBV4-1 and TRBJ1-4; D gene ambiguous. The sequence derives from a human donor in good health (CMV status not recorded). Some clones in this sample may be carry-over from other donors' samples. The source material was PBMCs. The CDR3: CASSQGPGMREKLFF. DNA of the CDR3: TGCGCCAGCAGCCAAGGGCCGGGTATGAGGGAAAAACTGTTTTTT.